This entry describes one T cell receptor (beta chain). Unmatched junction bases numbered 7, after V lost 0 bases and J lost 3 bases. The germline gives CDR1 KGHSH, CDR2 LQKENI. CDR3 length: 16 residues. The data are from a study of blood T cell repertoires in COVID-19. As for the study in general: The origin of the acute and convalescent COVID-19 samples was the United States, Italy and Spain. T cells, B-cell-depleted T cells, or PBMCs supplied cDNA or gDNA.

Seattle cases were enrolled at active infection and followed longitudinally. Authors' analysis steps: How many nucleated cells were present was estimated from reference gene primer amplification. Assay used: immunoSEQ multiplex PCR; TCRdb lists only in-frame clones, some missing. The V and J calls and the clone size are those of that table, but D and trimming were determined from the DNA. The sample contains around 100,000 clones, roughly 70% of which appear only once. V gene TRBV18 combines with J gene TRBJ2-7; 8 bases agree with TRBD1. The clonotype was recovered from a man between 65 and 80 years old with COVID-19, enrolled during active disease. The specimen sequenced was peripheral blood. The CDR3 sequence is CASSPPSGQAYYEQYF. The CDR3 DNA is TGTGCCAGCTCACCACCCTCGGGACAGGCTTACTACGAGCAGTACTTC.